These 26 T cell receptor beta chains came from one sample sequenced in a study of T cell responses to AZD1222 COVID-19 vaccine. Profiling relied on immunoSEQ multiplex PCR, and the TCRdb table lists in-frame clones only, not all of them. Of tens of thousands of clones in the sample, roughly 88% are singletons; the top ten hold around 4.5%. The specimen comprised peripheral blood, sampled on day 0 of MenACWY control vaccination. The source is an adult in good health.

The chain couples TRBV7-2 to TRBJ2-3; 11 bases line up with TRBD2. The V gene's germline CDR1 is SGHTA and CDR2 FQGNSA. The CDR3 is made up of 14 amino acids. V was clipped by 4 bases and J by 5 bases; unmatched bases: 2. The CDR3 region has the DNA TGTGCCAGCAGCTCAACTAGCGGGAGAGATACGCAGTATTTT. This codes for CASSSTSGRDTQYF.

The V and J genes are TRBV7-8 and TRBJ1-6; no clear D. Trimming shortened V by 5 bases and J by 7 bases, and 9 bases separated the two germline ends. Germline-derived CDR1 and CDR2 are SGHVS and FQNEAQ. The CDR3 runs to 13 residues. The CDR3 nucleotides read TGTGCCAGCAGCCCCCAGGCCAATTCACCCCTCCACTTT. Translated: CASSPQANSPLHF. Variable domain in full (rest from reference TRBV7-8 and TRBJ1-6): GAGVSQSPRYKVAKRGQDVALRCDPISGHVSLFWYQQALGQGPEFLTYFQNEAQLDKSGLPSDRFFAERPEGSVSTLKIQRTQQEDSAVYLCASSPQANSPLHFGNGTRLTVT.

The chain links TRBV7-2 to TRBJ1-1, with D uncertain. Per the germline V gene, CDR1 is SGHTA and CDR2 is FQGNSA. This CDR3 has 12 residues. The V end lost 6 bases, the J end lost 0 bases, and 5 bases lay between the germline ends. The CDR3 sequence is CASSQMNTEAFF. The CDR3 DNA sequence: TGTGCCAGCAGTCAAATGAACACTGAAGCTTTCTTT.

The rearrangement joins TRBV28 to TRBJ1-1; the D gene is possibly TRBD1 (6 bases). The CDR3 sequence is 16 residues long. Germline V CDR1 and CDR2: MDHEN, SYDVKM. Deletions cut 4 bases from V and 1 base from J, with 16 bases between. The CDR3 protein is CASSSPGGGQNTEAFF. The CDR3 DNA follows: TGTGCCAGCAGTTCTCCCGGGGGGGGGCAGAACACTGAAGCTTTCTTT. Supplemented by reference TRBV28 and TRBJ1-1, the full variable domain reads DVKVTQSSRYLVKRTGEKVFLECVQDMDHENMFWYRQDPGLGLRLIYFSYDVKMKEKGDIPEGYSVSREKKERFSLILESASTNQTSMYLCASSSPGGGQNTEAFFGQGTRLTVV.

The chain is built from TRBV28 and TRBJ2-1; D might be TRBD1 (6 bases). V lost 4 bases and J lost 0, with 16 bases in between. Germline V CDR1 and CDR2: MDHEN, SYDVKM. CDR3 size: 17 residues. CDR3 loop: CASSSLGTHSSYNEQFF. CDR3 coding DNA: TGTGCCAGCAGTTCCCTCGGGACACACAGCTCCTACAATGAGCAGTTCTTC.

The CDR3 DNA reads TGTGCCAGCAGCTTGATGCTGGAGGCCGGGGAGCTGTTTTTT. Protein product: CASSLMLEAGELFF. The chain joins TRBV11-2 to TRBJ2-2; a possible D gene is TRBD2 (5 bases). The ends were cut back, 3 bases at V and 6 bases at J, with 11 bases in the middle. From germline, CDR1 is SGHAT and CDR2 FQNNGV. This CDR3 region has 14 residues.

The chain carries TRBV9 and TRBJ1-2, with D possibly being TRBD1 (6 bases). Germline values: CDR1 SGDLS, CDR2 YYNGEE. This CDR3 region has 12 residues. The V and J ends lost 3 bases and 14 bases respectively, with 17 bases between them. CDR3 in amino acids: CASSARRGATTF. The CDR3 DNA sequence: TGTGCCAGCAGCGCCCGGCGGGGGGCTACGACCTTC.

The chain links TRBV7-2 to TRBJ1-5; D unclear. V lost 1 base and J 6 bases, leaving 13 bases between the germline ends. CDR1 and CDR2 from the germline V gene are SGHTA and FQGNSA. The CDR3 contains 15 residues. This CDR3 is CASSLGAQFGQPQHF. The CDR3 nucleotides read TGTGCCAGCAGCTTAGGGGCACAATTCGGTCAGCCCCAGCATTTT. Based on the CDR3 plus reference TRBV7-2 and TRBJ1-5, the full variable domain is GAGVSQSPSNKVTEKGKDVELRCDPISGHTALYWYRQSLGQGLEFLIYFQGNSAPDKSGLPSDRFSAERTGGSVSTLTIQRTQQEDSAVYLCASSLGAQFGQPQHFGDGTRLSIL.

The J gene is TRBJ2-7, the V gene TRBV28, with TRBD1 matching 9 bases. Germline trimming cut 3 bases from V and 3 bases from J; bases unmatched to any gene: 6. The CDR3 has 15 residues. Germline CDR1 reads MDHEN; CDR2 reads SYDVKM. The CDR3 loop reads CASSFGDRVFYEQYF. The CDR3 DNA reads as TGTGCCAGCAGTTTCGGGGACAGGGTGTTCTACGAGCAGTACTTC.

This clone is deemed medium-sized. V gene TRBV20-1 combines with J gene TRBJ2-1; D might be TRBD1 or TRBD2, each matching 5 bases. Trimming removed 5 bases from V and 14 bases from J, with 10 bases in between. The CDR3 sequence is 9 residues long. Germline-derived CDR1 and CDR2 are DFQATT and SNEGSKA (reference sequence). The CDR3: CSAEGIEFF. CDR3 in DNA: TGCAGTGCTGAGGGGATTGAGTTCTTC.

This sequence joins TRBV2 and TRBJ1-2; D gene ambiguous. The CDR3 has 11 amino acids. Germline assignment: CDR1 SNHLY and CDR2 FYNNEI. Trimming removed 9 bases from V and 7 bases from J, with 12 bases in between. CDR3 bases: TGTGCCAGTCTACGAAGTGGTGGCTACACCTTC. Translated, it gives CASLRSGGYTF. The whole variable domain, filled in from reference TRBV2 and TRBJ1-2, reads EPEVTQTPSHQVTQMGQEVILRCVPISNHLYFYWYRQILGQKVEFLVSFYNNEISEKSEIFDDQFSVERPDGSNFTLKIRSTKLEDSAMYFCASLRSGGYTFGSGTRLTVV.

The rearrangement links TRBV7-2 to TRBJ2-1, with 9 nucleotides matching TRBD2. V lost 4 bases, J lost 3 bases, and 13 bases stayed unmatched. Germline V gene data show CDR1 as SGHTA and CDR2 as FQGNSA. The CDR3 totals 18 residues. CDR3 nucleotides: TGTGCCAGCAGCTCCCGGGGGAAGGCTAGCGGGGACTACAATGAGCAGTTCTTC. Protein product: CASSSRGKASGDYNEQFF.

The chain couples TRBV7-9 to TRBJ2-1, with a tentative D call TRBD1 (6 bases). The CDR3 length is 15 residues. Germline V gene lookup returns CDR1 SEHNR and CDR2 FQNEAQ (reference sequence). The ends were cut back, 5 bases at V and 8 bases at J, with 19 bases in the middle. The CDR3 DNA reads TGTGCCAGCAGCCTCCCGGCAGGGGCCTTGGATGAGCAGTTCTTC. Amino acids: CASSLPAGALDEQFF.

This sequence joins TRBV29-1 and TRBJ2-1, with D perhaps matching TRBD2 (5 bases). The CDR3 runs 17 residues. The ends were cut back, 6 bases at V and 8 bases at J, with 29 bases in the middle. Germline CDR1 and CDR2: SQVTM and ANQGSEA. The DNA for the CDR3 is TGCAGCGTACGGGGTATCGCCACACCTGTCGTTTACGATGAGCAGTTCTTC. Translation: CSVRGIATPVVYDEQFF.

This clone was counted only a few times. Other DNA sequences within the sample encode an identical CDR3. The chain links TRBV28 to TRBJ1-2; D may be TRBD1 (6 bases). The CDR3 spans 13 residues. V lost 3 bases and J lost 4, with 9 bases in between. Germline CDR1 reads MDHEN; CDR2 reads SYDVKM. The CDR3 bases are TGTGCCAGCAGTTTCCGAGGGGGCTATGGCTACACCTTC. Translating gives CASSFRGGYGYTF.

The chain uses TRBV10-3 and TRBJ1-1, with D tentatively TRBD1 (5 bases). CDR1 is ENHRY and CDR2 is SYGVKD in the germline V gene. Trimming left V 5 bases short and J 10 bases short, with 17 bases between. The CDR3 runs 13 residues. The CDR3: CAISRDASIGAFF. The CDR3 DNA follows: TGTGCCATCAGTCGGGACGCCTCGATTGGAGCTTTCTTT.

V and J are TRBV24-1 and TRBJ2-1, with D perhaps matching TRBD1 (6 bases). The CDR3 extends over 16 amino acids. Trimming took 5 bases from V and 0 from J, leaving 13 bases between them. The germline gives CDR1 KGHDR, CDR2 SFDVKD. Written as DNA, the CDR3 is TGTGCCACCAGTGGTCTGACAGGTAGCTCCTACAATGAGCAGTTCTTC. Its protein is CATSGLTGSSYNEQFF.

The chain links TRBV7-2 to TRBJ2-7; D possibly uses TRBD1 or TRBD2 (5 bases each). The CDR3 covers 16 residues. Germline CDR1 SGHTA, CDR2 FQGNSA. Trimming cost V 2 bases and J 2 bases, with 16 bases left between them. The CDR3 loop reads CASSLFGDPGAYEQYF. The DNA for the CDR3 is TGTGCCAGCAGCTTATTTGGGGACCCTGGAGCCTACGAGCAGTACTTC.

The chain joins TRBV7-8 to TRBJ2-7, with a weak D call TRBD1 (5 bases). This CDR3 contains 14 residues. Germline lookup yields CDR1 SGHVS and CDR2 FQNEAQ. V was shortened by 1 base and J by 3 bases, with 10 bases between the two germline ends. This CDR3 is CASSLEGTGYEQYF. The CDR3 nucleotides are TGTGCCAGCAGCTTAGAAGGAACAGGCTACGAGCAGTACTTC. Full variable domain (rest looked up from reference TRBV7-8 and TRBJ2-7): GAGVSQSPRYKVAKRGQDVALRCDPISGHVSLFWYQQALGQGPEFLTYFQNEAQLDKSGLPSDRFFAERPEGSVSTLKIQRTQQEDSAVYLCASSLEGTGYEQYFGPGTRLTVT.

The J gene is TRBJ2-5, the V gene TRBV5-4; 7 positions agree with TRBD1. V dropped 5 bases and J dropped 5; count of bases not matched to a gene: 12. The V gene's germline CDR1 is SGHNT and CDR2 YYREEE (reference sequence). The CDR3 runs 15 residues. The CDR3 spells CASRRQGSQWETQYF. The CDR3, as DNA: TGTGCCAGCAGAAGACAGGGAAGTCAATGGGAGACCCAGTACTTC. The full variable domain, rest sourced from reference TRBV5-4 and TRBJ2-5, is ETGVTQSPTHLIKTRGQQVTLRCSSQSGHNTVSWYQQALGQGPQFIFQYYREEENGRGNFPPRFSGLQFPNYSSELNVNALELDDSALYLCASRRQGSQWETQYFGPGTRLLVL.

The chain combines TRBV28 with TRBJ2-7, with 10 bases lining up with TRBD1. CDR1 and CDR2 (germline): MDHEN, SYDVKM. V lost 5 bases and J lost 3; bases outside the gene matches: 7. The CDR3 spans 15 residues. CDR3 sequence: CASSPLGTGDYEQYF. The CDR3 coding sequence is TGTGCCAGCAGTCCCTTAGGGACAGGGGACTACGAGCAGTACTTC.

V gene TRBV6-6 combines with J gene TRBJ1-5; 7 nucleotides agree with TRBD1. This CDR3 is 15 amino acids long. The V gene's germline CDR1 is MNHNY and CDR2 SVGAGI (reference sequence). V gave up 4 bases and J gave up 0 bases; unmatched junction bases: 3. Here the CDR3 DNA reads TGTGCCAGCAGTTCAGGGGGGATTAGCAATCAGCCCCAGCATTTT. Its translation: CASSSGGISNQPQHF.

The chain employs TRBV7-2 and TRBJ2-7; a possible D gene is TRBD1 (6 bases). V gave up 5 bases and J gave up 2 bases, with 13 bases separating them. Germline CDR1 is SGHTA and CDR2 is FQGNSA. The length of the CDR3 is 14 residues. The CDR3 nucleotides read TGTGCCAGCAGCCTGGACCGGGACACCTACGAGCAGTACTTC. This codes for CASSLDRDTYEQYF.

This chain connects TRBV19 to TRBJ1-1; D is unresolved. Germline V CDR1 and CDR2: LNHDA, SQIVND (reference sequence). The CDR3 spans 14 residues. The V and J ends lost 5 bases and 0 bases respectively, with 10 bases between them. This CDR3 reads CASSLTSLNTEAFF. The CDR3 DNA sequence: TGTGCCAGTAGTCTGACAAGCTTGAACACTGAAGCTTTCTTT. Complete variable domain (other parts from reference TRBV19 and TRBJ1-1): DGGITQSPKYLFRKEGQNVTLSCEQNLNHDAMYWYRQDPGQGLRLIYYSQIVNDFQKGDIAEGYSVSREKKESFPLTVTSAQKNPTAFYLCASSLTSLNTEAFFGQGTRLTVV.

The V and J genes are TRBV3-1 (or the pseudogene TRBV3-2) and TRBJ2-1, with 8 bases that match TRBD2. V dropped 3 bases and J dropped 5; count of bases not matched to a gene: 9. The V gene's germline CDR1 is LGHDT and CDR2 YNNKEL (reference sequence). The CDR3 runs 16 residues. As DNA, the CDR3 is TGTGCCAGCAGCCAGTTAGCGGGACTGGGGGACAATGAGCAGTTCTTC. Translation gives CASSQLAGLGDNEQFF.

V and J are TRBV7-8 and TRBJ2-3; D remains unclear. The CDR3 extends over 11 amino acids. Germline CDR1 and CDR2: SGHVS and FQNEAQ. With 5 bases removed from V and 0 bases from J, the gap between germline ends came to 0 bases. The CDR3 sequence: CASSSTDTQYF. The CDR3 DNA follows: TGTGCCAGCAGCAGCACAGATACGCAGTATTTT.